Listed below are T cell receptor beta chains from one sample, sequenced in a study of cytomegalovirus exposure and HLA in healthy donors. Here immunoSEQ multiplex PCR was the method, and the copy in TCRdb shows in-frame clones only, minus some. The sample carries more than 110,000 clones, about four fifths recorded once. Sequencing was done on a sample of PBMCs. These TCRs come from a male donor in good health and CMV-seropositive. Each CDR3 is given with its conserved first and last residue. The D gene is left open where the match is weak. Rows give clone size only sometimes, using once, few, many, or a class for an expanded clone.

V	size	D	J	CDR3	DNA
TRBV30	once	TRBD1	TRBJ2-2	CAWRGQGTGELFF	TGTGCCTGGAGGGGACAGGGAACCGGGGAGCTGTTTTTT
TRBV7-9	-	-	TRBJ1-4	CASRSNRNPPNEKLFF	TGTGCCAGCAGGTCTAATCGAAACCCCCCTAATGAAAAACTGTTTTTT
TRBV19	-	-	TRBJ1-2	CASLSAGEGGGYTF	TGTGCCAGTCTATCGGCGGGAGAAGGTGGTGGCTACACCTTC
TRBV6-5	-	-	TRBJ2-3	CASEDNTDTQYF	TGTGCCAGCGAGGACAACACAGATACGCAGTATTTT
TRBV7-9	-	TRBD2	TRBJ2-7	CASSPLGLAGGTYEQYF	TGTGCCAGCAGCCCTTTAGGACTAGCGGGAGGGACCTACGAGCAGTACTTC
TRBV29-1	-	-	TRBJ2-7	CSVSGPSNSYEQYF	TGCAGCGTCTCGGGTCCTTCTAATTCCTACGAGCAGTACTTC
TRBV7-2	-	-	TRBJ1-2	CASSLAAGNGYTF	TGTGCCAGCAGCTTAGCGGCGGGGAATGGCTACACCTTC
TRBV7-3	-	-	TRBJ1-1	CASSSDRNTEAFF	TGTGCCAGCAGCTCGGACAGGAACACTGAAGCTTTCTTT
TRBV7-2	-	TRBD2	TRBJ2-7	CASSPRLAGGTSYEQYF	TGTGCCAGCAGCCCCCGACTAGCGGGAGGTACCTCCTACGAGCAGTACTTC
TRBV19	-	TRBD1	TRBJ2-6	CASRHGTGGPGANVLTF	TGTGCCAGTAGACACGGGACAGGGGGTCCTGGGGCCAACGTCCTGACTTTC
TRBV6-1	-	TRBD2	TRBJ2-3	CASSETSGGADTQYF	TGTGCCAGCAGTGAAACTAGCGGGGGGGCAGATACGCAGTATTTT
TRBV5-1	-	TRBD2	TRBJ2-1	CASSARTSGVYNEQFF	TGCGCCAGCAGCGCCAGGACTAGCGGGGTCTACAATGAGCAGTTCTTC
TRBV28	-	-	TRBJ2-7	CASSLARGRGLMEQYF	TGTGCCAGCAGTTTGGCGAGGGGCAGGGGATTAATGGAGCAGTACTTC
TRBV28	-	TRBD1	TRBJ2-1	CASNLPGQGIDNEQFF	TGTGCCAGCAATTTACCGGGACAGGGGATTGATAATGAGCAGTTCTTC
TRBV28	few	TRBD2	TRBJ2-1	CASTELGLEGYNEQFF	TGTGCCAGCACAGAATTGGGACTAGAAGGTTACAATGAGCAGTTCTTC